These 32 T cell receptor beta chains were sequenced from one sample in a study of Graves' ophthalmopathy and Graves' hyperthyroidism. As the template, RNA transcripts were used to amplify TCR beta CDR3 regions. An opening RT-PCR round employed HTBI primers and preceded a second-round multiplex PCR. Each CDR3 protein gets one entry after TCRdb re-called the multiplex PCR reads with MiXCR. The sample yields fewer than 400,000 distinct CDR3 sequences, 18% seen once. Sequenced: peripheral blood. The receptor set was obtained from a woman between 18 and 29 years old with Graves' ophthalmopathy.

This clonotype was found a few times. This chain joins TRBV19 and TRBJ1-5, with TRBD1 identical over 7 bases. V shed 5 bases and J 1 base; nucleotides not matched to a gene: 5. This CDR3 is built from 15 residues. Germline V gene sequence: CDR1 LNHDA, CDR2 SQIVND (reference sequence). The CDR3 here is CASSSGQTSNQPQHF. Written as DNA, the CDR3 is TGTGCCAGTAGTTCGGGACAGACCAGCAATCAGCCCCAGCATTTT.

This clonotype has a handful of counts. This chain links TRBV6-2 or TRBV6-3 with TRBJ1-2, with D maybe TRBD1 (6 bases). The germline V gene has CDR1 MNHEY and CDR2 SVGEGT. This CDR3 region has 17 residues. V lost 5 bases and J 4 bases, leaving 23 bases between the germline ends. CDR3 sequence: CASSPPLFDRPPYGYTF. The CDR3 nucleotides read TGTGCCAGCAGTCCACCCCTCTTTGACAGGCCTCCCTATGGCTACACCTTC.

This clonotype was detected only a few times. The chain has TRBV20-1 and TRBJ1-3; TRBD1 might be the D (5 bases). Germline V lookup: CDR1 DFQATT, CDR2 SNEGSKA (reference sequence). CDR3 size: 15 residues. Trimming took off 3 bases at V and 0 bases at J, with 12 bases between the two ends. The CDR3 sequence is CSASIAGRSGNTIYF. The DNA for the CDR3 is TGCAGTGCTAGTATAGCGGGGCGCTCTGGAAACACCATATATTTT.

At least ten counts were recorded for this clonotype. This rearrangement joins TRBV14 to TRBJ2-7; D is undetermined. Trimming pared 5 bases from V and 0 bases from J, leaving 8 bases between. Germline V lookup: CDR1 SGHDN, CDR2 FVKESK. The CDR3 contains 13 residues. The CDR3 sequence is CASSDTTSYEQYF. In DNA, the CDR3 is TGTGCCAGCAGCGATACTACCTCCTACGAGCAGTACTTC.

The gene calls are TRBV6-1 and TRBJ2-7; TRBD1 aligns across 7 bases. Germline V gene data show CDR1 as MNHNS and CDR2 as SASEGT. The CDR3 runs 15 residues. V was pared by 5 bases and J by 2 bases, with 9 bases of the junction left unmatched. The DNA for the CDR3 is TGTGCCAGCAGTAAGTCCGGGACAGATCCCTACGAGCAGTACTTC. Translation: CASSKSGTDPYEQYF.

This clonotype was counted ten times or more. Here the CDR3 DNA reads TGTGCCAGCAGAAGTTCCGGCACGAACTACGAGCAGTACTTC. Protein sequence: CASRSSGTNYEQYF. The chain has TRBV6-2 or TRBV6-3 and TRBJ2-7; no clear D. Trimming stripped 6 bases from V and 3 bases from J, with 15 bases between. Germline V gene sequence: CDR1 MNHEY, CDR2 SVGEGT. The CDR3 sequence is 14 residues long.

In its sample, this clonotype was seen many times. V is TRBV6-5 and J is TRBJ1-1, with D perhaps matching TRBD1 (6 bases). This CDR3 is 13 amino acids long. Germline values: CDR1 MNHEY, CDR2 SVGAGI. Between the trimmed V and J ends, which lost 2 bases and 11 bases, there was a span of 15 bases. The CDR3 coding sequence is TGTGCCAGCAGTTACGTTTTAGGGGGGGGCGCTTTCTTT. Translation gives CASSYVLGGGAFF.

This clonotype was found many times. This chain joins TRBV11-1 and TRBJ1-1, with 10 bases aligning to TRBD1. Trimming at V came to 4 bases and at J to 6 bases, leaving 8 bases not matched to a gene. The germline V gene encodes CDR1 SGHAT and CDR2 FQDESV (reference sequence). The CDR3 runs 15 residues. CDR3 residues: CASSSAGTGVAEAFF. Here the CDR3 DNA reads TGTGCCAGCAGCTCCGCCGGGACAGGGGTCGCTGAAGCTTTCTTT. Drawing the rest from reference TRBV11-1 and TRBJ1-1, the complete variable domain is EAEVAQSPRYKITEKSQAVAFWCDPISGHATLYWYRQILGQGPELLVQFQDESVVDDSQLPKDRFSAERLKGVDSTLKIQPAELGDSAMYLCASSSAGTGVAEAFFGQGTRLTVV.

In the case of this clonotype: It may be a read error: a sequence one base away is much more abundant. CDR3 sequence: CATSRDPGYTRELFF. As DNA, the CDR3 is TGTGCCACCAGCAGAGATCCGGGGTACACCAGGGAGCTGTTTTTT. The chain links TRBV15 to TRBJ2-2; TRBD2 might be the D (5 bases). This CDR3 has 15 residues. CDR1 and CDR2 (germline): LNHNV, YYDKDF (reference sequence).

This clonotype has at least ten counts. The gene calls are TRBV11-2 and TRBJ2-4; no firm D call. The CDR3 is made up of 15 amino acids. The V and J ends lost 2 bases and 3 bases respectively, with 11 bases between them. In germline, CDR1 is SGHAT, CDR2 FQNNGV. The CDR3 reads CASSLWPRHKNIQYF. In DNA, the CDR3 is TGTGCCAGCAGCTTATGGCCTAGACACAAAAACATTCAGTACTTC.

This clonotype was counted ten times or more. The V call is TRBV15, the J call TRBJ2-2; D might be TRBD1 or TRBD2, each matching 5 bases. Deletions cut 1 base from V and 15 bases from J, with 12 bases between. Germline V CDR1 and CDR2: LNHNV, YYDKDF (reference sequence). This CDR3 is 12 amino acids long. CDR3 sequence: CATSRGGKALFF. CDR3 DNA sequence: TGTGCCACCAGCAGAGGGGGGAAAGCTTTGTTTTTT.

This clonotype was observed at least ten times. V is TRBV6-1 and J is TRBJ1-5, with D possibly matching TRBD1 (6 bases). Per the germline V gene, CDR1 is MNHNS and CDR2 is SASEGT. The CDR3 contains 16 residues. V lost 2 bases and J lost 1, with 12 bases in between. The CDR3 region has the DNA TGTGCCAGCAGTGAACCGCCAGACAGGAGCAATCAGCCCCAGCATTTT. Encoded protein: CASSEPPDRSNQPQHF.

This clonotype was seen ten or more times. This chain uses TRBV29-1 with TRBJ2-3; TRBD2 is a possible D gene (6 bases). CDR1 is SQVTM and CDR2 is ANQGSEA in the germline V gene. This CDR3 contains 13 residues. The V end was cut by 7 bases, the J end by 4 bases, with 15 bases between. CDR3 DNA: TGCAGCGGGAGGGGCCGCGGGGCAGATACGCAGTATTTT. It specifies CSGRGRGADTQYF.

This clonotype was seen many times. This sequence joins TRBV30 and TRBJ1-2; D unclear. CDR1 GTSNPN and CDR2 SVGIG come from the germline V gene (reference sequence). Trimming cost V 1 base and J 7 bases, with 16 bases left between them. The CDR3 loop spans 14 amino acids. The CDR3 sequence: CAWSGNKGLGGYTF. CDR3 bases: TGTGCCTGGAGTGGAAACAAGGGTCTTGGTGGCTACACCTTC. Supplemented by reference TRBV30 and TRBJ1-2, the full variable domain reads SQTIHQWPATLVQPVGSPLSLECTVEGTSNPNLYWYRQAAGRGLQLLFYSVGIGQISSEVPQNLSASRPQDRQFILSSKKLLLSDSGFYLCAWSGNKGLGGYTFGSGTRLTVV.

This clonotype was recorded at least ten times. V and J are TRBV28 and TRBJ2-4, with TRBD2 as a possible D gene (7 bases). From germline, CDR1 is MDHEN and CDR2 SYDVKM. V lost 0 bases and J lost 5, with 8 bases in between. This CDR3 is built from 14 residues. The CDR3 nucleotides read TGTGCCAGCAGTTTATGGCGGGGGCAAAACATTCAGTACTTC. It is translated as CASSLWRGQNIQYF.

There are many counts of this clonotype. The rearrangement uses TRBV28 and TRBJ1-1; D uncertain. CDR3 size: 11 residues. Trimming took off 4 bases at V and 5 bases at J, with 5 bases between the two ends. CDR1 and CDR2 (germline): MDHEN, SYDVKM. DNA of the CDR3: TGTGCCAGCAGTTCGATAACTGAAGCTTTCTTT. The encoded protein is CASSSITEAFF.

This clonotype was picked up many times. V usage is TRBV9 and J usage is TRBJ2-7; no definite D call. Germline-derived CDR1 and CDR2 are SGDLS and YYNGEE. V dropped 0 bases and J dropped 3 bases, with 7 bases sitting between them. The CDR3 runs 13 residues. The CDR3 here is CASSVGGDYEQYF. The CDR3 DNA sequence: TGTGCCAGCAGCGTAGGCGGAGACTACGAGCAGTACTTC.

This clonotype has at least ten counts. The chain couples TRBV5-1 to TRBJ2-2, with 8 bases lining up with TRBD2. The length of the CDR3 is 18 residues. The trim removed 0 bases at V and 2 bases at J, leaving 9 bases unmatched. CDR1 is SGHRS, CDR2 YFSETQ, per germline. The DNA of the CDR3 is TGCGCCAGCAGCTTGGCGGTTCGAATAGCGGGAAACACCGGGGAGCTGTTTTTT. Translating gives CASSLAVRIAGNTGELFF. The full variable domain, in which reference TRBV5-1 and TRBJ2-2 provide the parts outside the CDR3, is KAGVTQTPRYLIKTRGQQVTLSCSPISGHRSVSWYQQTPGQGLQFLFEYFSETQRNKGNFPGRFSGRQFSNSRSEMNVSTLELGDSALYLCASSLAVRIAGNTGELFFGEGSRLTVL.

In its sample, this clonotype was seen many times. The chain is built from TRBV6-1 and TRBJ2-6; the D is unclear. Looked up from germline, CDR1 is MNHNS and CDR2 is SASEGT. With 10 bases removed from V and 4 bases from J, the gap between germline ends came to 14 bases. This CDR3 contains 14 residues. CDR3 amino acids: CATCGETGANVLTF. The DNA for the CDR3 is TGTGCCACCTGTGGGGAAACCGGGGCCAACGTCCTGACTTTC.

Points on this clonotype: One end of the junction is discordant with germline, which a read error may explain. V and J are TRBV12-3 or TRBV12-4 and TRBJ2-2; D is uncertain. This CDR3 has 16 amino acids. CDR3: CATSDPGPPNTGELFF. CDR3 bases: TGTGCCACCAGTGATCCCGGGCCGCCGAACACCGGGGAGCTGTTTTTT.

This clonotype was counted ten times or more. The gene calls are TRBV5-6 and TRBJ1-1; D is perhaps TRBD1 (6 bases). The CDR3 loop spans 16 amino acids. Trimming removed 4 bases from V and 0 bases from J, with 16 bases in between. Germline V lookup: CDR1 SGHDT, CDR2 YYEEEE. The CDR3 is CASSRPKGVMNTEAFF. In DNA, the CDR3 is TGTGCCAGCAGCCGCCCCAAGGGGGTAATGAACACTGAAGCTTTCTTT.

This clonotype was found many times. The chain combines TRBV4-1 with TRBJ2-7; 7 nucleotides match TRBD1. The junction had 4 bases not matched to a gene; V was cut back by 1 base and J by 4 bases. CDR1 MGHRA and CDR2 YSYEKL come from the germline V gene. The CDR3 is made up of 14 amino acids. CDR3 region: CASSQVGQLYEQYF. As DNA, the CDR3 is TGCGCCAGCAGCCAAGTGGGACAGTTGTACGAGCAGTACTTC.

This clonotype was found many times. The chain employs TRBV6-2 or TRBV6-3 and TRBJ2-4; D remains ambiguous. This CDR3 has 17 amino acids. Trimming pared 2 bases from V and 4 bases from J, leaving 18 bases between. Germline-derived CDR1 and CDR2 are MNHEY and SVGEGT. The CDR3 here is CASSYIAKGRAKNIQYF. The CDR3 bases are TGTGCCAGCAGTTACATCGCCAAAGGCCGGGCAAAAAACATTCAGTACTTC.

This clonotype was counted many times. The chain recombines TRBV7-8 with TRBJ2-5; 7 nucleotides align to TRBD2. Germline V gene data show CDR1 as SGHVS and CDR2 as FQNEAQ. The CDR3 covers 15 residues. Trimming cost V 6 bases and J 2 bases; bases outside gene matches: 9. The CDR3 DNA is TGTGCCAGCAGTACCTGGGGGGGGTTACAAGAGACCCAGTACTTC. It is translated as CASSTWGGLQETQYF. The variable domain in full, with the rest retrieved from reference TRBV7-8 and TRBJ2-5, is GAGVSQSPRYKVAKRGQDVALRCDPISGHVSLFWYQQALGQGPEFLTYFQNEAQLDKSGLPSDRFFAERPEGSVSTLKIQRTQQEDSAVYLCASSTWGGLQETQYFGPGTRLLVL.

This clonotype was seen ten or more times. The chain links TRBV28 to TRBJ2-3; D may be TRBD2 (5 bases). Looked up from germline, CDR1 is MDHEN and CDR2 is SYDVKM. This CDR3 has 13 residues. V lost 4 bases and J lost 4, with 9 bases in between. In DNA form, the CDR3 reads TGTGCCAGCAGTTCCCCGAGGGCAGATACGCAGTATTTT. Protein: CASSSPRADTQYF.

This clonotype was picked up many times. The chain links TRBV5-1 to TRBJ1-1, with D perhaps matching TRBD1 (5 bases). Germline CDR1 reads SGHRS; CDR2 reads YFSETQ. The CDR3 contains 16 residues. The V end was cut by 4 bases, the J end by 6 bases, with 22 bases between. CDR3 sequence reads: CASSPSRTRAMPEAFF. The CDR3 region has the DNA TGCGCCAGCAGCCCCAGTAGGACACGTGCTATGCCTGAAGCTTTCTTT.

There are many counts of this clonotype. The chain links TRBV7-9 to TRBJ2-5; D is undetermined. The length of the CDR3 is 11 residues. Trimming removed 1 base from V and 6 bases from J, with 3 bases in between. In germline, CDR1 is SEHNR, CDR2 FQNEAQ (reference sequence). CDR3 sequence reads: CASSLEQTQYF. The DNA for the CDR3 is TGTGCCAGCAGCTTAGAGCAGACCCAGTACTTC.

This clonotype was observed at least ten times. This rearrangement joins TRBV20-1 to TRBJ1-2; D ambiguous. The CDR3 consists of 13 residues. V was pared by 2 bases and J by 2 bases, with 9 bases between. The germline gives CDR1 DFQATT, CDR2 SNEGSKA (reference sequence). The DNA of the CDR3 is TGCAGTGCTAGACGCCCGGGGAACTATGGCTACACCTTC. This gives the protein CSARRPGNYGYTF.

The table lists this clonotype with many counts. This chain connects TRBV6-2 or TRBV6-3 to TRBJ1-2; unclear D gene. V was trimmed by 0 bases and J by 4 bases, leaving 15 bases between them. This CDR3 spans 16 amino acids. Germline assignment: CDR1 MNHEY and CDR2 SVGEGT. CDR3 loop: CASSYSVDGPVYGYTF. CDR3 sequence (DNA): TGTGCCAGCAGTTACTCGGTGGACGGTCCTGTCTATGGCTACACCTTC.

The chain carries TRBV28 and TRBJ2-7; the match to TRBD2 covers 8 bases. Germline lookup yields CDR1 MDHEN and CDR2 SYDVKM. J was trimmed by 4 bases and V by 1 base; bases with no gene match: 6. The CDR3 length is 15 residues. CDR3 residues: CASSLSGGVRYEQYF. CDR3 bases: TGTGCCAGCAGTTTATCGGGGGGGGTGAGATACGAGCAGTACTTC.

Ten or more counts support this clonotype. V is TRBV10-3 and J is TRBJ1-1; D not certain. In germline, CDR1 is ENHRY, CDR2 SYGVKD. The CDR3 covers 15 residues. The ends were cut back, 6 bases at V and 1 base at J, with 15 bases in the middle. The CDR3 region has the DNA TGTGCCATCAGCCCGACCGAGCTACGGAACACTGAAGCTTTCTTT. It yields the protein CAISPTELRNTEAFF.

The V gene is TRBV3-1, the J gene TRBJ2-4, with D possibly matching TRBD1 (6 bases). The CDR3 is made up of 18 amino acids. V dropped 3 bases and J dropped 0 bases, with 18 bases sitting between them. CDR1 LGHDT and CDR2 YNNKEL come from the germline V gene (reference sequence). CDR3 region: CASSHDWTATLAKNIQYF. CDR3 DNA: TGTGCCAGCAGCCACGACTGGACAGCTACTTTAGCCAAAAACATTCAGTACTTC.